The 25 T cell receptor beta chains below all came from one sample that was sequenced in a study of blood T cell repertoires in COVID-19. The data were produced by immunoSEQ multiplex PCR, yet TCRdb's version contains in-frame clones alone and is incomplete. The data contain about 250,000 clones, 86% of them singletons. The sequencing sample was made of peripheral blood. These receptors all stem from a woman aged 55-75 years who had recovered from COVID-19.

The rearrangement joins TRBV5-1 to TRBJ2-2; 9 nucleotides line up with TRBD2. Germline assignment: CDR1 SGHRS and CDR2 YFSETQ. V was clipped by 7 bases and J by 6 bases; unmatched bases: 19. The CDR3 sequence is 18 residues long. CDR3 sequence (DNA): TGCGCCAGCTGGAGACGGCTAGCGGGGCCGGAATCACCCGGGGAGCTGTTTTTT. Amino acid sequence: CASWRRLAGPESPGELFF.

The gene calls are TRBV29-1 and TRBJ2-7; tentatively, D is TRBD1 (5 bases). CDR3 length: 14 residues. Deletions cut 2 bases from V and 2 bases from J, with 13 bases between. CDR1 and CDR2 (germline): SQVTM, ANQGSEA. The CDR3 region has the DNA TGCAGCGTTGAATTCTCCACAGGCCCCTACGAGCAGTACTTC. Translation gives CSVEFSTGPYEQYF.

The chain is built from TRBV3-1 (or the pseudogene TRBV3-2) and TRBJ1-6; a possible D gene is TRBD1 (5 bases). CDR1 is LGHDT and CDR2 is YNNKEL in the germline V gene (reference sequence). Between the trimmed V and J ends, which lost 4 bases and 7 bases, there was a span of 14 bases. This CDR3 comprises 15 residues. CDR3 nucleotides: TGTGCCAGCAGCCCCACCCCAACAGGCAATTCACCCCTCCACTTT. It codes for CASSPTPTGNSPLHF.

The CDR3 region is CSARGGLLLSTDTQYF. For the CDR3, the DNA is TGCAGCGCCCGAGGAGGGTTACTACTAAGCACAGATACGCAGTATTTT. V usage is TRBV29-1 and J usage is TRBJ2-3, with D tentatively TRBD2 (6 bases). V was trimmed by 7 bases and J by 0 bases, leaving 20 bases between them. The CDR3 has 16 amino acids. Per germline, CDR1 SQVTM and CDR2 ANQGSEA.

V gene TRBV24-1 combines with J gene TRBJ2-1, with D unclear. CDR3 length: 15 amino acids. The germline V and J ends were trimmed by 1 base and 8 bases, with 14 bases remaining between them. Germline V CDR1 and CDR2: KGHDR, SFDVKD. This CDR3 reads CATSDLSMGIDEQFF. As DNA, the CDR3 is TGTGCCACCAGTGATTTAAGCATGGGCATCGATGAGCAGTTCTTC.

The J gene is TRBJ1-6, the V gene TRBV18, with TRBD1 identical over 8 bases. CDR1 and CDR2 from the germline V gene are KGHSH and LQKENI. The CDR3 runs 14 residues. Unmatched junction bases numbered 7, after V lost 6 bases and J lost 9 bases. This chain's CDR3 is CASSPDRGISPLHF. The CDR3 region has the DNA TGTGCCAGCTCGCCCGACAGGGGAATTTCACCCCTCCACTTT.

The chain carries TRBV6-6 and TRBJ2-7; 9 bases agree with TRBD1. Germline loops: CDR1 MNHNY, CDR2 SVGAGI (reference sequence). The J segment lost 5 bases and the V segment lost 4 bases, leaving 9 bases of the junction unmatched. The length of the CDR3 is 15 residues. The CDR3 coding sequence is TGTGCCAGCAGTTTGGGACAGGGAGGGGGAAACGAGCAGTACTTC. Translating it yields CASSLGQGGGNEQYF.

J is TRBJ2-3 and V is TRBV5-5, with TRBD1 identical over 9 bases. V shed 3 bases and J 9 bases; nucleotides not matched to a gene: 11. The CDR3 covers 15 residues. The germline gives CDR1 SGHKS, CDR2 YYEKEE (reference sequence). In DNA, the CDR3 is TGTGCCAGCAGCTGGACCGGGACAGGGTCTGAGACGCAGTATTTT. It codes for CASSWTGTGSETQYF.

CDR3 protein: CASSIGGRGWNQPQHF. In DNA, the CDR3 is TGTGCCAGTAGTATCGGGGGGAGGGGATGGAATCAGCCCCAGCATTTT. The chain combines TRBV19 with TRBJ1-5; a weak D match, TRBD1 (5 bases). The germline V gene has CDR1 LNHDA and CDR2 SQIVND (reference sequence). Trimming pared 3 bases from V and 4 bases from J, leaving 16 bases between. This CDR3 has 16 amino acids. Based on the CDR3 plus reference TRBV19 and TRBJ1-5, the full variable domain is DGGITQSPKYLFRKEGQNVTLSCEQNLNHDAMYWYRQDPGQGLRLIYYSQIVNDFQKGDIAEGYSVSREKKESFPLTVTSAQKNPTAFYLCASSIGGRGWNQPQHFGDGTRLSIL.

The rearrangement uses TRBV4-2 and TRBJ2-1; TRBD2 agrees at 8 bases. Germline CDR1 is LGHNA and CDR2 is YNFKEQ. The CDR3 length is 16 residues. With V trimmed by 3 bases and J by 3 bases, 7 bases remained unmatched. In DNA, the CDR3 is TGTGCCAGCAGCCAGCCGGCCCGGGGGGGCTACAATGAGCAGTTCTTC. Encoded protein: CASSQPARGGYNEQFF.

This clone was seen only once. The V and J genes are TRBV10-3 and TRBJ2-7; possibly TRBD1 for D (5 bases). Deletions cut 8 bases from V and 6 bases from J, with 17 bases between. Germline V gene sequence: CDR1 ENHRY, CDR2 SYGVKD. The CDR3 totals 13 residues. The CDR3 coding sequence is TGTGCCATCCAAGTTCCAGGGCCAAGCGAGCAGTACTTC. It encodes CAIQVPGPSEQYF.

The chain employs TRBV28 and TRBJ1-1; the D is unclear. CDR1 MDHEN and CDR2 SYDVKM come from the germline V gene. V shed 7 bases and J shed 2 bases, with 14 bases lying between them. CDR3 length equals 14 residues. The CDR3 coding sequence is TGTGCCAGCATCTGGGTAGGGAGAAACACTGAAGCTTTCTTT. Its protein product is CASIWVGRNTEAFF.

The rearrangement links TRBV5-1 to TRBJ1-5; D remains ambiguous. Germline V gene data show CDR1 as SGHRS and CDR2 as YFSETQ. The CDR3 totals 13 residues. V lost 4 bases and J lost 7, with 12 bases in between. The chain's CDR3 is CASSLGQGQPQHF. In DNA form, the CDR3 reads TGCGCCAGCAGCCTAGGTCAAGGCCAGCCCCAGCATTTT.

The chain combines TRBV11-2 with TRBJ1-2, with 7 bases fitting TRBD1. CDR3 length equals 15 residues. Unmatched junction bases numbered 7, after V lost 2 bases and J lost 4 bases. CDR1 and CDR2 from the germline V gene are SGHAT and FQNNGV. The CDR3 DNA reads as TGTGCCAGCAGCTTAACGATGACAGGGATCTATGGCTACACCTTC. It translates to CASSLTMTGIYGYTF. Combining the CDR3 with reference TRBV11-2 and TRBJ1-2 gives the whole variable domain EAGVAQSPRYKIIEKRQSVAFWCNPISGHATLYWYQQILGQGPKLLIQFQNNGVVDDSQLPKDRFSAERLKGVDSTLKIQPAKLEDSAVYLCASSLTMTGIYGYTFGSGTRLTVV.

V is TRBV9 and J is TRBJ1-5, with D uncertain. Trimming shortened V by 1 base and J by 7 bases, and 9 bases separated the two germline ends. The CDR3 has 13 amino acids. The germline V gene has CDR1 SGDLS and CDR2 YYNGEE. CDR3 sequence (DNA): TGTGCCAGCAGCGTATCAGGAAACCAGCCCCAGCATTTT. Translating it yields CASSVSGNQPQHF.

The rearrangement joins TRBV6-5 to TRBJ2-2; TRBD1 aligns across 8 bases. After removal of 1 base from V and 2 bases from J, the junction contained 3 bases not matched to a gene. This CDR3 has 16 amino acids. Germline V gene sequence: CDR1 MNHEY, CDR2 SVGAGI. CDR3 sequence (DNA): TGTGCCAGCAGTTACTTCGGGACAGGAAACACCGGGGAGCTGTTTTTT. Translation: CASSYFGTGNTGELFF.

The CDR3 protein is CASSGQGSDTQYF. The CDR3 region has the DNA TGTGCCAGCAGTGGGCAGGGGTCAGATACGCAGTATTTT. This chain joins TRBV2 and TRBJ2-3; D possibly corresponds to TRBD1 (6 bases). The V end lost 4 bases, the J end lost 4 bases, and 9 bases lay between the germline ends. This CDR3 has 13 residues. Germline CDR1 reads SNHLY; CDR2 reads FYNNEI.

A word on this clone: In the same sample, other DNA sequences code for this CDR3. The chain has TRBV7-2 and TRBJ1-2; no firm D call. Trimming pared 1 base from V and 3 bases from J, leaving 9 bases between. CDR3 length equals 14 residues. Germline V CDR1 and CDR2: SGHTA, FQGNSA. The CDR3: CASSLGPGDYGYTF. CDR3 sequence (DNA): TGTGCCAGCAGCTTAGGACCGGGTGACTATGGCTACACCTTC.

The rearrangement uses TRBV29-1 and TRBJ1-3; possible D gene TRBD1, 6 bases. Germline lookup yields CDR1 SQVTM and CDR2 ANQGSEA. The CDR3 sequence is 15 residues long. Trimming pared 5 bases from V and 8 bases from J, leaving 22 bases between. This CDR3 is CSVTTQGSKKDTIYF. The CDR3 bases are TGCAGCGTTACAACCCAGGGGTCAAAAAAGGACACCATATATTTT.

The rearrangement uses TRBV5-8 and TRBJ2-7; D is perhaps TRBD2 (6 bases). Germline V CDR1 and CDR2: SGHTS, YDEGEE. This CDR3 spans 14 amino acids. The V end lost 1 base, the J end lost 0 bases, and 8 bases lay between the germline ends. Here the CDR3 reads CASSLRGLSYEQYF. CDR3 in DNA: TGTGCCAGCAGCTTGAGGGGACTCTCCTACGAGCAGTACTTC.

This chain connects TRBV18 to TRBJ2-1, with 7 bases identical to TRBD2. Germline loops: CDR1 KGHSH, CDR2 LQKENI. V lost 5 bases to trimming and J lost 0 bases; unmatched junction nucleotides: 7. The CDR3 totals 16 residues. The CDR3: CASSMTGTNSYNEQFF. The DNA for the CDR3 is TGTGCCAGCTCAATGACCGGGACTAACTCCTACAATGAGCAGTTCTTC.

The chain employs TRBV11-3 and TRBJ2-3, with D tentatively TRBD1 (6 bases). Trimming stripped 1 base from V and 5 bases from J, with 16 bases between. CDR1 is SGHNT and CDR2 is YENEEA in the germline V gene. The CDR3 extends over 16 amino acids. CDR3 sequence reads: CASSLGAARGQDTQYF. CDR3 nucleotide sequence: TGTGCCAGCAGCTTAGGGGCGGCCAGGGGTCAAGATACGCAGTATTTT.

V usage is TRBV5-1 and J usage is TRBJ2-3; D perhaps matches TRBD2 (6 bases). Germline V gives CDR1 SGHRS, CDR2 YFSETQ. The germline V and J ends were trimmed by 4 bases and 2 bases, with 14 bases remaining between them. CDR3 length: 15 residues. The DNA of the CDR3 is TGCGCCAGCAGCACCCGGGACTCCACCACAGATACGCAGTATTTT. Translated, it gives CASSTRDSTTDTQYF.

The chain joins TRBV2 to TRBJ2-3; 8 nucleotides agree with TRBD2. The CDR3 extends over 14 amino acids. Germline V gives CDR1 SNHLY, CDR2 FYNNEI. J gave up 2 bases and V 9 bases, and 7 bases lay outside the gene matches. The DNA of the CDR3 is TGTGCCAGTCCTAGCGGGTACTTCACAGATACGCAGTATTTT. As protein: CASPSGYFTDTQYF.

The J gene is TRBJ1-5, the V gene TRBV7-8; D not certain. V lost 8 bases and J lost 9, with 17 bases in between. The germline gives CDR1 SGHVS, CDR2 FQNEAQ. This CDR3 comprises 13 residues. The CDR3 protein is CASGADPWGPQHF. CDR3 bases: TGTGCCAGCGGAGCGGACCCCTGGGGGCCCCAGCATTTT.